The clone carrying this TCR beta chain was picked up a small number of times. The antigen remains undetermined. These data come from a study of T cells in localized non-small cell lung cancer. Study results and caveats: Uninvolved adjacent lung showed peak T cell clonality, exceeding tumor. Appearing in adjacent lung were a median 57 of the top 100 tumor clones. With higher T cell density in blood came longer overall survival. Sequencing was restricted to one tumor region; therefore, heterogeneity remains possible.

The CDR3 is made up of 11 amino acids. V dropped 3 bases and J dropped 5; count of bases not matched to a gene: 0. Per the germline V gene, CDR1 is DFQATT and CDR2 is SNEGSKA (reference sequence). The repertoire was sequenced with immunoSEQ multiplex PCR; TCRdb's copy has only in-frame clones and lacks some. Among approximately 83,000 clones listed, approximately 91% were seen once. The receptor comes from a woman between 35 and 75 years old with stage II squamous cell lung carcinoma. The rearrangement links TRBV20-1 to TRBJ2-7, with TRBD2 matching over 8 bases. Here the sequenced sample was PBMCs, taken before any cancer treatment. CDR3 in amino acids: CSASGRDEQYF. The CDR3, as DNA: TGCAGTGCTAGCGGGAGGGACGAGCAGTACTTC.